Below are 3 T cell receptor beta chains sequenced from a single sample in a study of beta chain features in type 1 diabetes. The entirety of the isolated RNA underwent reverse transcription, so expressed TCRB transcripts were sequenced. TCRdb's copy holds only in-frame clones and misses some; the assay was immunoSEQ multiplex PCR. The table lists roughly 400,000 clones, around 15% of them singletons, with under 0.02% in the top ten. Sequencing input: naive CD4+ T cells from blood. The receptors here all came from a woman under 30 in good health.

This clone has only a few counts. Other DNA sequences within the sample encode an identical CDR3. The V gene is TRBV7-2, the J gene TRBJ2-5, with TRBD1 matching over 9 bases. V lost 3 bases, J lost 4 bases, and 0 bases stayed unmatched. CDR3 length equals 13 residues. Germline loops: CDR1 SGHTA, CDR2 FQGNSA. The CDR3 sequence: CASSLDRGETQYF. CDR3 sequence (DNA): TGTGCCAGCAGCTTGGACAGGGGAGAGACCCAGTACTTC.

This clone was detected only a few times. The sample contains more than one DNA sequence encoding this CDR3. This chain links TRBV28 with TRBJ1-5, with 8 bases that match TRBD1. CDR3 length: 14 amino acids. Per germline, CDR1 MDHEN and CDR2 SYDVKM. Trimming removed 2 bases from V and 6 bases from J; junction bases left unmatched: 3. The CDR3 region is CASSLGQGGQPQHF. The CDR3 nucleotides are TGTGCCAGCAGTTTAGGACAGGGTGGTCAGCCCCAGCATTTT.

V and J are TRBV7-9 and TRBJ1-3; D not certain. Germline V lookup: CDR1 SEHNR, CDR2 FQNEAQ (reference sequence). V lost 7 bases and J 0 bases, leaving 10 bases between the germline ends. This CDR3 contains 14 residues. The CDR3 loop reads CASTETGSGNTIYF. The CDR3 nucleotides read TGTGCCAGCACAGAAACGGGCTCTGGAAACACCATATATTTT. Looking up the rest from reference TRBV7-9 and TRBJ1-3 gives the full variable domain: DTGVSQNPRHKITKRGQNVTFRCDPISEHNRLYWYRQTLGQGPEFLTYFQNEAQLEKSRLLSDRFSAERPKGSFSTLEIQRTEQGDSAMYLCASTETGSGNTIYFGEGSWLTVV.